This is a list of T cell receptor beta chains from one sample in a study of CD8+CD57+ T cells in acquired aplastic anemia. TCRdb reanalysed the reads using MiXCR and keeps one entry per CDR3 protein. The sample consists of some 130,000 distinct CDR3 sequences, more than 35% of them appearing once. The material sequenced was sorted CD4+, CD8+, or CD8+CD57+ T cells (not recorded which) from PBMCs. The source is a human donor in good health, serving as a control. The CDR3 runs from the conserved cysteine through the conserved F or W. Each record gives: V gene, clone size, J gene, D gene, CDR3 DNA, CDR3 protein. The D gene is left open where the match is weak. Expanded clones are given a class, and other clones once, few, many or no size at all.

v_gene: TRBV4-1; abundance: few; j_gene: TRBJ1-4; d_gene: NA; CDR3nt: TGCGCCAGCAGCCAGAGCGAGACTCGAGGGGCCGGGGAAAAACTGTCTTTT; CDR3aa: CASSQSETRGAGEKLSF
v_gene: TRBV7-6; abundance: few; j_gene: TRBJ2-3; d_gene: TRBD2; CDR3nt: TGTGCCAGCAGCAAGGGGACTAGCGGGATGCAGGCAGATACGCAGTATTTT; CDR3aa: CASSKGTSGMQADTQYF
v_gene: TRBV10-3; abundance: NA; j_gene: TRBJ2-6; d_gene: NA; CDR3nt: TGTGCCATCAGTGAGGGGGCCAACGTCCTGACTTTC; CDR3aa: CAISEGANVLTF
v_gene: TRBV15; abundance: once; j_gene: TRBJ1-5; d_gene: NA; CDR3nt: TGTGCCACCAGCAGAATATTGGTAAATAGCAATCAGCCCCAGCATTTT; CDR3aa: CATSRILVNSNQPQHF
v_gene: TRBV5-8; abundance: NA; j_gene: TRBJ1-1; d_gene: NA; CDR3nt: TGTGCCAGCAGCTTGGAACGGGGGGCCTCGGCTTTCTTT; CDR3aa: CASSLERGASAFF
v_gene: TRBV20-1; abundance: many; j_gene: TRBJ2-3; d_gene: NA; CDR3nt: TGCAGTGGCGCCAGGCGGGCGGGGCCCGATACGCAGTATTTT; CDR3aa: CSGARRAGPDTQYF
v_gene: TRBV11-1; abundance: many; j_gene: TRBJ2-1; d_gene: TRBD2; CDR3nt: TGTGCCAGCACCCCTAGCGGGTCTTACAATGAGCAGTTCTTC; CDR3aa: CASTPSGSYNEQFF
v_gene: TRBV20-1; abundance: many; j_gene: TRBJ1-3; d_gene: NA; CDR3nt: TGCAGTGCTACCCCGGGGCAGGTTGGCGGAAACACCATATATTTT; CDR3aa: CSATPGQVGGNTIYF
v_gene: TRBV7-2; abundance: NA; j_gene: TRBJ1-3; d_gene: NA; CDR3nt: TGTGCCAGCAGCCCAGGTTCTGGAAACACCTTATCTTTT; CDR3aa: CASSPGSGNTLSF
v_gene: TRBV9; abundance: NA; j_gene: TRBJ1-1; d_gene: NA; CDR3nt: TGTGCCAGCAGCCAGGACTGGAACACTGAAGCTTTCTTT; CDR3aa: CASSQDWNTEAFF
v_gene: TRBV7-2; abundance: NA; j_gene: TRBJ2-7; d_gene: NA; CDR3nt: TGTGCCAGCAGCTTAGTAAACGAATACTACGAGCAGTACTTC; CDR3aa: CASSLVNEYYEQYF
v_gene: TRBV5-1; abundance: many; j_gene: TRBJ1-2; d_gene: NA; CDR3nt: TGCGCCAGCAGCTTGGGTATGGGGAACGGCTACACCTTC; CDR3aa: CASSLGMGNGYTF
v_gene: TRBV10-3; abundance: many; j_gene: TRBJ1-3; d_gene: NA; CDR3nt: TGTGCCACTGGGGGGTCAGACACCTTCTCTGGAAACACCATATATTTT; CDR3aa: CATGGSDTFSGNTIYF
v_gene: TRBV18; abundance: NA; j_gene: TRBJ2-1; d_gene: TRBD2; CDR3nt: TGTGCCAAGCCGGGACTAGCGGGGGGCTCCTACAATGAGCAGTTCTTC; CDR3aa: CAKPGLAGGSYNEQFF
v_gene: TRBV12-3/TRBV12-4; abundance: NA; j_gene: TRBJ2-2; d_gene: TRBD2; CDR3nt: TGTGCCAGCAGTTTGCCTAACGGGAGGGCCGGGAGCGGGGAGCTGTTTTTT; CDR3aa: CASSLPNGRAGSGELFF
v_gene: TRBV12-3/TRBV12-4; abundance: NA; j_gene: TRBJ1-2; d_gene: NA; CDR3nt: TGTGCCAGCAGTTTAGGAGGGTTACACTATGGCTACACCTTC; CDR3aa: CASSLGGLHYGYTF
v_gene: TRBV7-9; abundance: NA; j_gene: TRBJ1-2; d_gene: NA; CDR3nt: TGTGCCAGCAGCTTAAAAAGTCGGGACTATGGCTACACCTTC; CDR3aa: CASSLKSRDYGYTF
v_gene: TRBV24-1; abundance: many; j_gene: TRBJ1-3; d_gene: NA; CDR3nt: TGTGCCACCGGCCGGGACACCTCATCCTCTGGAAACACCATATATTTT; CDR3aa: CATGRDTSSSGNTIYF
v_gene: TRBV5-1; abundance: many; j_gene: TRBJ2-3; d_gene: TRBD1; CDR3nt: TGCGCCAGCAGCTCGGGACAGGGAACAGATACGCAGTATTTT; CDR3aa: CASSSGQGTDTQYF
v_gene: TRBV11-1; abundance: NA; j_gene: TRBJ2-3; d_gene: TRBD2; CDR3nt: TGTGCCAGCGGGCTCGGAGCGGGAGACACAGATACGCAGTATTTT; CDR3aa: CASGLGAGDTDTQYF
v_gene: TRBV16; abundance: once; j_gene: TRBJ1-1; d_gene: NA; CDR3nt: TGTGCCAGCAGCTCCCACGGGGAGGCTGAAGCTTTCTTT; CDR3aa: CASSSHGEAEAFF
v_gene: TRBV28; abundance: NA; j_gene: TRBJ1-2; d_gene: NA; CDR3nt: TGTGCCAGCAGTTCGCCTTACCGAGCTAACTATGGCTACACCTTC; CDR3aa: CASSSPYRANYGYTF
v_gene: TRBV3-1; abundance: NA; j_gene: TRBJ1-1; d_gene: NA; CDR3nt: TGTGCCAGCAGCCAAGATCTGATCGTAAACAGGGAACGTATGAACACTGAAGCTTTCTTT; CDR3aa: CASSQDLIVNRERMNTEAFF
v_gene: TRBV20-1; abundance: few; j_gene: TRBJ2-5; d_gene: TRBD2; CDR3nt: TGCAGTGCTAGAACACTAGCGGGGGCCAGAGAGACCCAGTACTTC; CDR3aa: CSARTLAGARETQYF
v_gene: TRBV4-1; abundance: many; j_gene: TRBJ1-1; d_gene: NA; CDR3nt: TGCGCCAGCAGCCAAGTTCCGGGCCGGGTGAACACTGAAGCTTTCTTT; CDR3aa: CASSQVPGRVNTEAFF
v_gene: TRBV6-1; abundance: many; j_gene: TRBJ1-2; d_gene: TRBD1; CDR3nt: TGTGCCAGCAGTGGACAGGGTGACTATGGCTACACCTTC; CDR3aa: CASSGQGDYGYTF
v_gene: TRBV25-1; abundance: NA; j_gene: TRBJ2-1; d_gene: TRBD1; CDR3nt: TGTGCCAGCAGTGAAGTAAGGGACAGCGGATACAATGAGCAGTTCTTC; CDR3aa: CASSEVRDSGYNEQFF
v_gene: TRBV19; abundance: many; j_gene: TRBJ2-5; d_gene: NA; CDR3nt: TGTGCCAGCACTACGGGGGAGACCCAGTACTTC; CDR3aa: CASTTGETQYF
v_gene: TRBV4-1; abundance: many; j_gene: TRBJ1-2; d_gene: TRBD1; CDR3nt: TGCGCCAGCAGCCAAATCCCACAGGGGGCAAACTATGGCTACACCTTC; CDR3aa: CASSQIPQGANYGYTF
v_gene: TRBV11-2; abundance: many; j_gene: TRBJ1-2; d_gene: TRBD1; CDR3nt: TGTGCCAGCAGCTTGACCGGACAGGTCTATGGCTACACCTTC; CDR3aa: CASSLTGQVYGYTF
v_gene: TRBV7-9; abundance: many; j_gene: TRBJ2-1; d_gene: TRBD2; CDR3nt: TGTGCCAGCAGCTCTCCGGGACTAGCTTTTAATGAGCAGTTCTTC; CDR3aa: CASSSPGLAFNEQFF
v_gene: TRBV2; abundance: many; j_gene: TRBJ1-5; d_gene: NA; CDR3nt: TGTGCCAGCAGTCCTGGGCTCCATAGCAATCAGCCCCAGCATTTT; CDR3aa: CASSPGLHSNQPQHF
v_gene: TRBV24-1; abundance: NA; j_gene: TRBJ2-3; d_gene: TRBD2; CDR3nt: TGTGCCACCAGTGCCGGGCCGGCCGGGAGGGATACGCAGTATTTT; CDR3aa: CATSAGPAGRDTQYF
v_gene: TRBV10-3; abundance: few; j_gene: TRBJ2-7; d_gene: NA; CDR3nt: TGTGCCATCGGGGCGGGACACTACGAGCAGTACTTC; CDR3aa: CAIGAGHYEQYF
v_gene: TRBV19; abundance: NA; j_gene: TRBJ2-4; d_gene: TRBD1; CDR3nt: TGTGCCAGACAAGGACAGGGCCTAGCCAAAAACATTCAGTACTTC; CDR3aa: CARQGQGLAKNIQYF